The source of this T cell receptor beta chain is a study of T cell responses to AZD1222 COVID-19 vaccine. Whole-study context: Pooled in the analysis were second doses at about 4 or about 12 weeks.

For this clone: Antigen unknown.

Sequenced by immunoSEQ multiplex PCR; TCRdb stores in-frame clones only, minus some. The sample comprises more than 95,000 clones, 88% of which are singletons, and roughly 9.2% rests with the top ten. Study-wide points: It should be noted that donors were predominantly white British and more often female, and clonal diversity was possibly underestimated. Scientists sampled the repertoires only once the peak T cell response had passed.

Trimming took off 6 bases at V and 1 base at J, with 16 bases between the two ends. The CDR3 has 15 residues. Germline loops: CDR1 MNHEY, CDR2 SVGEGT. The rearrangement links TRBV6-2 or TRBV6-3 to TRBJ2-7; D ambiguous. The sample consisted of peripheral blood, taken on day 0 of AZD1222 vaccination. The origin of this receptor is an adult in good health. CDR3 residues: CASSPSRVLSYEQYF. CDR3 sequence (DNA): TGTGCCAGCAGCCCGTCACGAGTACTTTCCTACGAGCAGTACTTC.